Sequencing of this T cell receptor (beta chain) was carried out in a study of chemoradiotherapy in HPV16-positive cancers. The V end lost 0 bases, the J end lost 5 bases, and 11 bases lay between the germline ends. Germline V gives CDR1 SGHRS, CDR2 YFSETQ. There are 14 residues in the CDR3. Sequencing was performed with immunoSEQ multiplex PCR; in TCRdb, only in-frame clones are kept and a portion is missing. The sample yields roughly 980 clones, about 95% seen once. The TCR comes from a human donor with HPV-associated anogenital cancer. The V and J genes are TRBV5-1 and TRBJ1-1, with D unresolved. The material sequenced was tumor tissue, taken from a patient who underwent chemoradiotherapy. This chain's CDR3 is CASSLDGLQTEAFF. Here the CDR3 DNA reads TGCGCCAGCAGCTTGGATGGTCTCCAGACTGAAGCTTTCTTT.